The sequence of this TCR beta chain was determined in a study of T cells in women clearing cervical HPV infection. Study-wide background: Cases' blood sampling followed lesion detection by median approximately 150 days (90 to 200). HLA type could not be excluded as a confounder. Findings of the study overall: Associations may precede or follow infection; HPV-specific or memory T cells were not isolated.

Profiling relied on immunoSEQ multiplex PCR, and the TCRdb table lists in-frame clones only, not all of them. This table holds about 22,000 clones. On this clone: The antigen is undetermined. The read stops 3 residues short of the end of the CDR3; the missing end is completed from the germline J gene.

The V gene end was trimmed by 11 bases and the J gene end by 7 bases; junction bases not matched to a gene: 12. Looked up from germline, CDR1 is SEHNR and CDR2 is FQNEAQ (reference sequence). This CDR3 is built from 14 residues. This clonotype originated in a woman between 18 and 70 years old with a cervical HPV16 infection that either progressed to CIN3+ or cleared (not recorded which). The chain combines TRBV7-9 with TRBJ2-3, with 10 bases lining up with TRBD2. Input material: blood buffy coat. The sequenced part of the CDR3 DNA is TGTGCCTCAGCCCCAGCGGGGGGGCAGTATACG. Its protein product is CASAPAGGQYT. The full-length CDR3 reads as CASAPAGGQYTQYF.